This TCR beta chain comes out of a study of T cell repertoires in cytomegalovirus infection. A single record per CDR3 protein comes from TCRdb applying MiXCR to the reads. Of 680,000 or so distinct CDR3 sequences in the sample, 35% were seen once. Germline CDR1 DFQATT, CDR2 SNEGSKA (reference sequence). Between the trimmed V and J ends, which lost 0 bases and 4 bases, there was a span of 12 bases. The CDR3 covers 14 residues. Specimen: PBMCs. The rearrangement joins TRBV20-1 to TRBJ1-2; D remains ambiguous. The TCR originated in a human donor in good health (CMV status not recorded). Some clones in this sample may be carry-over from other donors' samples. The CDR3 DNA is TGCAGTGCTAGAGAGGAACAGACCACCTATGGCTACACCTTC. Protein: CSAREEQTTYGYTF.